This note documents a single T cell receptor beta chain sequence. There is no known antigen for this receptor. There are no base qualities to consult, and no much larger clone falls within one base. The sample belongs to a study of T cells in localized non-small cell lung cancer (dated by TCRdb to the early 2020s). Regarding the study in general: The study analyzed T cell repertoires of about 230 early-stage NSCLC patients, comparing tumors and uninvolved tumor-adjacent lungs. The cohort was made up of about 240 treatment-naive NSCLC patients whose localized lung tumors had been resected. The mean age of the NSCLC patients was under 70 years, with approximately 130 men and 100 to 110 women. Beyond this particular receptor, the publication reports: Because the study design was exploratory, TCR variables were selected using unadjusted p-values without false-discovery rate correction. Because multi-region tumor sequencing was not done, intratumor heterogeneity could not be ruled out. Higher blood T cell density associated with longer overall survival, while higher adjacent-lung clonality associated with shorter survival. A median of 57 of the top 100 tumor clones turned up in the paired uninvolved adjacent lung, and some 28 of those clones also ranked among the top 100 of that same adjacent lung. Uninvolved tumor-adjacent lung showed the highest T cell clonality, higher than tumor, which suggests more focused antigenic responses in the uninvolved tumor-adjacent lung.

Counted from cysteine to phenylalanine, this CDR3 has 16 amino acids. Just the 48-base CDR3 DNA is kept, in frame starting at base 1. A distance of 23 bases separates the germline ends of V and J, which lose 5 bases and 4 bases respectively. The CDR1 and CDR2 encoded by the germline V gene are SQVTM and ANQGSEA. At diagnosis, tumor, uninvolved tumor-adjacent lung and peripheral blood were collected and then preserved as a mix of FFPE and fresh-frozen material. The immunoSEQ Assay was used to sequence TCR beta CDR3 regions from DNA. The published analysis was carried out like this. T cell density was computed as TCR beta template counts normalized to usable DNA estimated by amplifying housekeeping genes. The preseqR package was used to estimate richness by extrapolating to 400,000 templates for PBMC samples and to 120,000 templates for tissue samples. Clonality was taken to be one minus Pielou's evenness. Tissue-enriched TCRs were identified through differential abundance testing performed on productive amino-acid clonotypes, with a minimum total count of 5 and an alpha of 0.1. Repertoire overlap between compartments was quantified with the Jaccard Index and Morisita Overlap Index. GLIPH grouped TCR beta CDR3s together with public tetramer-defined viral CDR3s, and a viral motif had to include at least three viral sequences and show V-gene enrichment. In its TCRdb copy, this immuneACCESS table keeps in-frame sequences only and misses some clones. Where compared with another copy, unresolved V genes explain less than half of these, and the others have no known cause. V and J calls and clone size are copied from that table; D and trimming were computed from the DNA. For this sample there are approximately 5,300 clones; 25% to 40% appear just once. The ten top clones hold about 12% of the sample.

The material sequenced was lung tumor tissue, taken before any cancer treatment. This TCR was sampled from an older male donor with stage III lung adenocarcinoma. The chain employs TRBV29-1 and TRBJ2-5, and possibly TRBD2, on 6 matching bases. The sequence in DNA is TGCAGCGTTAGGACCGGGGGAGCGGCAATAGGAGAGACCCAGTACTTC. Translated, it gives CSVRTGGAAIGETQYF. Reference TRBV29-1 and TRBJ2-5 proteins supply the regions before and after the CDR3; the full variable domain is: SAVISQKPSRDICQRGTSLTIQCQVDSQVTMMFWYRQQPGQSLTLIATANQGSEATYESGFVIDKFPISRPNLTFSTLTVSNMSPEDSSIYLCSVRTGGAAIGETQYFGPGTRLLVL.